These 27 T cell receptor beta chains were sequenced from one sample in a study of blood T cell repertoires in COVID-19. The method was immunoSEQ multiplex PCR; TCRdb's version includes in-frame clones alone and lacks a portion of them. The sample records around 250,000 clones, roughly nine tenths being singletons. Sequenced sample: PBMCs or T cells enriched from blood (not recorded which). These receptors came from a human donor in a cohort exposed to, infected with or recovered from COVID-19 (not recorded which). The donor label of this sample is uncertain.

The chain links TRBV19 to TRBJ2-3; 7 bases match TRBD2. Losses at the gene ends were 1 base for V and 10 bases for J; bases not matched to a gene: 5. The CDR3 consists of 13 residues. Germline V gene data show CDR1 as LNHDA and CDR2 as SQIVND (reference sequence). The chain's CDR3 is CASSIVKRGSQYF. The DNA of the CDR3 is TGTGCCAGTAGTATAGTTAAGCGGGGATCGCAGTATTTT.

J is TRBJ1-5 and V is TRBV2; D is uncertain. The CDR3 contains 14 residues. The V gene's germline CDR1 is SNHLY and CDR2 FYNNEI. V lost 1 base and J 3 bases, leaving 7 bases between the germline ends. The CDR3 DNA is TGTGCCAGCAGTGAAGGGCAGTACAATCAGCCCCAGCATTTT. As protein: CASSEGQYNQPQHF.

This chain links TRBV12-3 or TRBV12-4 with TRBJ2-1; 8 bases match TRBD2. The J segment lost 12 bases and the V segment lost 1 base, leaving 2 bases of the junction unmatched. This CDR3 has 12 residues. DNA for the CDR3: TGTGCCAGCAGTTTAGGAGCGGGGGTGCAGTTCTTC. Protein sequence: CASSLGAGVQFF.

Here the CDR3 DNA reads TGTGCCACCAGTGATTTGGGGGGCCTCGAGTACTTC. Its translation: CATSDLGGLEYF. The J gene is TRBJ2-4, the V gene TRBV24-1; D might be TRBD1 (6 bases). V gave up 0 bases and J gave up 14 bases, with 10 bases separating them. In germline, CDR1 is KGHDR, CDR2 SFDVKD. This CDR3 has 12 residues.

The rearrangement links TRBV19 to TRBJ2-2; D ambiguous. Per germline, CDR1 LNHDA and CDR2 SQIVND (reference sequence). V gave up 0 bases and J gave up 0 bases, with 5 bases separating them. CDR3 length: 15 amino acids. The CDR3 sequence is CASSIEGTNTGELFF. CDR3 nucleotide sequence: TGTGCCAGTAGTATAGAGGGCACGAACACCGGGGAGCTGTTTTTT.

V is TRBV5-1 and J is TRBJ2-5; 9 bases line up with TRBD2. This CDR3 is built from 14 residues. Germline CDR1 and CDR2: SGHRS and YFSETQ. With 1 base clipped from V and 2 bases from J, the junction kept 0 bases outside the gene matches. In DNA form, the CDR3 reads TGCGCCAGCAGCTTGACTAGCGGGCAAGAGACCCAGTACTTC. It yields the protein CASSLTSGQETQYF.

This chain connects TRBV18 to TRBJ1-5, with unresolved D. V gave up 3 bases and J gave up 1 base, with 7 bases separating them. Germline-derived CDR1 and CDR2 are KGHSH and LQKENI. CDR3 length: 14 residues. In nucleotides, the CDR3 is TGTGCCAGCTCACCTGGGAGGAGCAATCAGCCCCAGCATTTT. Its protein product is CASSPGRSNQPQHF.

The chain carries TRBV19 and TRBJ2-7; 8 bases are shared with TRBD1. There are 17 residues in the CDR3. From germline, CDR1 is LNHDA and CDR2 SQIVND (reference sequence). With V trimmed by 1 base and J by 6 bases, 14 bases remained unmatched. The CDR3 sequence is CASSIGVRALTGAEQYF. DNA of the CDR3: TGTGCCAGTAGTATAGGAGTACGCGCCTTGACAGGGGCCGAGCAGTACTTC.

The V call is TRBV4-1, the J call TRBJ2-7, with 10 bases lining up with TRBD1. Unmatched junction bases numbered 5, after V lost 4 bases and J lost 5 bases. Germline values: CDR1 MGHRA, CDR2 YSYEKL. The CDR3 length is 14 residues. As DNA, the CDR3 is TGCGCCAGCAGCCTCGGGACAGGGGTGAACGAGCAGTACTTC. It encodes CASSLGTGVNEQYF.

The chain joins TRBV19 to TRBJ2-3; the match to TRBD2 covers 9 bases. J lost 6 bases, V lost 8 bases, and 15 bases had no gene match. CDR1 is LNHDA, CDR2 SQIVND, per germline (reference sequence). CDR3 length equals 16 residues. The CDR3 protein is CASRQALAGPWDTQYF. The CDR3 nucleotides read TGTGCCAGTCGTCAGGCCCTAGCGGGACCCTGGGATACGCAGTATTTT.

The chain links TRBV5-1 to TRBJ2-7; the D is unclear. V was shortened by 4 bases and J by 0 bases, with 8 bases between the two germline ends. This CDR3 has 13 amino acids. CDR1 and CDR2 from the germline V gene are SGHRS and YFSETQ. In DNA form, the CDR3 reads TGCGCCAGCAGCCCTGACTTCTCCTACGAGCAGTACTTC. It specifies CASSPDFSYEQYF.

V is TRBV18 and J is TRBJ1-6, with D possibly being TRBD1 (6 bases). The CDR3 runs 16 residues. From germline, CDR1 is KGHSH and CDR2 LQKENI. Trimming took 3 bases from V and 6 from J, leaving 15 bases between them. DNA for the CDR3: TGTGCCAGCTCACCCTCGGGAGGGGGAAGTAATTCACCCCTCCACTTT. This encodes CASSPSGGGSNSPLHF.

The V and J genes are TRBV29-1 and TRBJ1-5; 7 bases are shared with TRBD1. CDR1 and CDR2 from the germline V gene are SQVTM and ANQGSEA. Germline trimming cut 6 bases from V and 4 bases from J; bases unmatched to any gene: 9. The CDR3 length is 14 residues. For the CDR3, the DNA is TGCAGCGTCGCAGGGACAGAACCAAATCAGCCCCAGCATTTT. This sequence encodes CSVAGTEPNQPQHF.

V is TRBV5-1 and J is TRBJ2-3, with a possible D match to TRBD2 (7 bases). Per germline, CDR1 SGHRS and CDR2 YFSETQ. V lost 1 base to trimming and J lost 0 bases, with 15 bases between them. The CDR3 totals 17 residues. The CDR3 DNA follows: TGCGCCAGCAGCTTGCGAGGGGGGGTCCGTAGCACAGATACGCAGTATTTT. This codes for CASSLRGGVRSTDTQYF.

The rearrangement uses TRBV4-3 and TRBJ1-5, with D hard to call. The CDR3 spans 16 residues. The germline CDR1 and CDR2 sequences are LGHNA and YSLEER. Trimming pared 1 base from V and 5 bases from J, leaving 15 bases between. Written as DNA, the CDR3 is TGCGCCAGCAGCCAAGGTAGGTCCCGGAGGTATCAGCCCCAGCATTTT. Translated: CASSQGRSRRYQPQHF.

This rearrangement joins TRBV11-2 to TRBJ1-1, with 9 positions matching TRBD1. The CDR3 sequence is 16 residues long. V lost 6 bases to trimming and J lost 0 bases; unmatched junction nucleotides: 8. Germline CDR1 is SGHAT and CDR2 is FQNNGV. This chain's CDR3 is CASRPPGQGLNTEAFF. CDR3 nucleotides: TGTGCCAGCAGGCCGCCGGGACAGGGTCTGAACACTGAAGCTTTCTTT.

The V gene is TRBV7-2, the J gene TRBJ2-7; TRBD1 aligns across 9 bases. Per germline, CDR1 SGHTA and CDR2 FQGNSA. CDR3 length equals 14 residues. V lost 5 bases and J lost 5; bases outside the gene matches: 7. CDR3 amino acids: CASSDRDRVNEQYF. CDR3 nucleotides: TGTGCCAGCAGCGATCGGGACAGGGTAAACGAGCAGTACTTC.

The chain recombines TRBV5-4 with TRBJ2-3; 8 bases are shared with TRBD2. CDR1 is SGHNT, CDR2 YYREEE, per germline (reference sequence). The CDR3 covers 13 residues. The ends lost 9 bases at V and 6 bases at J; junction bases unmatched: 9. CDR3 bases: TGTGCCACTCACCGGGGGGGCGGGGATACGCAGTATTTT. This sequence encodes CATHRGGGDTQYF.

The chain recombines TRBV4-2 with TRBJ1-4; tentative D call: TRBD1 (6 bases). The CDR3 is 14 residues long. V lost 4 bases to trimming and J lost 4 bases, with 10 bases between them. Looked up from germline, CDR1 is LGHNA and CDR2 is YNFKEQ. The CDR3: CASSREQGNEKLFF. The CDR3 bases are TGTGCCAGCAGCCGGGAACAGGGTAATGAAAAACTGTTTTTT.

The rearrangement links TRBV9 to TRBJ2-5; TRBD2 matches at 11 bases. With 0 bases clipped from V and 2 bases from J, the junction kept 3 bases outside the gene matches. CDR3 size: 16 residues. Germline-derived CDR1 and CDR2 are SGDLS and YYNGEE. DNA of the CDR3: TGTGCCAGCAGCGTAGGTTCTAGCGGGGGGCAAGAGACCCAGTACTTC. Amino acid sequence: CASSVGSSGGQETQYF.

This clone showed up just once. This chain's CDR3 is CASRTRQDFNYGYTF. The CDR3 coding sequence is TGTGCCAGCAGAACCAGACAGGACTTTAACTATGGCTACACCTTC. V is TRBV6-5 and J is TRBJ1-2; weak D call: TRBD1 (6 bases). CDR3 length equals 15 residues. V lost 6 bases, J lost 1 base, and 15 bases lay in between. Per germline, CDR1 MNHEY and CDR2 SVGAGI.

The gene calls are TRBV4-1 and TRBJ1-2; D gene unclear. Germline V gene lookup returns CDR1 MGHRA and CDR2 YSYEKL. The CDR3 covers 14 residues. V dropped 1 base and J dropped 5 bases, with 11 bases sitting between them. The CDR3 sequence is CASSQAGGVYGYTF. The CDR3 DNA reads as TGCGCCAGCAGCCAAGCTGGCGGGGTATATGGCTACACCTTC.

The chain uses TRBV6-5 and TRBJ1-5, with TRBD1 identical over 8 bases. The length of the CDR3 is 14 residues. Germline CDR1 is MNHEY and CDR2 is SVGAGI. V was pared by 8 bases and J by 4 bases, with 7 bases of the junction left unmatched. CDR3 residues: CASRRGLLNQPQHF. The DNA of the CDR3 is TGTGCCAGCCGCAGGGGGCTCCTAAATCAGCCCCAGCATTTT.

The chain joins TRBV4-2 to TRBJ1-1; D uncertain. Germline loops: CDR1 LGHNA, CDR2 YNFKEQ. This CDR3 region has 15 residues. The ends were cut back, 0 bases at V and 0 bases at J, with 8 bases in the middle. CDR3 DNA: TGTGCCAGCAGCCAAGACGCCACTCTGAACACTGAAGCTTTCTTT. It codes for CASSQDATLNTEAFF.

The chain recombines TRBV9 with TRBJ1-4, with 8 bases aligning to TRBD1. The germline CDR1 and CDR2 sequences are SGDLS and YYNGEE. J lost 5 bases, V lost 4 bases, and 10 bases had no gene match. This CDR3 region has 16 residues. CDR3 protein: CASSLSPDRANEKLFF. The DNA for the CDR3 is TGTGCCAGCAGCCTGAGCCCGGACAGGGCGAATGAAAAACTGTTTTTT. Full variable domain (remainder filled in from reference TRBV9 and TRBJ1-4): DSGVTQTPKHLITATGQRVTLRCSPRSGDLSVYWYQQSLDQGLQFLIQYYNGEERAKGNILERFSAQQFPDLHSELNLSSLELGDSALYFCASSLSPDRANEKLFFGSGTQLSVL.

The chain uses TRBV5-1 and TRBJ1-1, with 11 positions matching TRBD1. Trimming cost V 4 bases and J 0 bases; bases outside gene matches: 2. Germline loops: CDR1 SGHRS, CDR2 YFSETQ. CDR3 length: 15 residues. In DNA form, the CDR3 reads TGCGCCAGCAGCGGGGACAGGGGGGTGAACACTGAAGCTTTCTTT. It is translated as CASSGDRGVNTEAFF. The full variable domain, completed using reference TRBV5-1 and TRBJ1-1, is KAGVTQTPRYLIKTRGQQVTLSCSPISGHRSVSWYQQTPGQGLQFLFEYFSETQRNKGNFPGRFSGRQFSNSRSEMNVSTLELGDSALYLCASSGDRGVNTEAFFGQGTRLTVV.

The CDR3 sequence is CASSSGVGGYTF. As DNA, the CDR3 is TGTGCCAGCAGTTCCGGGGTCGGTGGCTACACCTTC. The J gene is TRBJ1-2, the V gene TRBV6-5; D gene unclear. V dropped 4 bases and J dropped 7 bases, with 10 bases sitting between them. The CDR3 sequence is 12 residues long. CDR1 is MNHEY and CDR2 is SVGAGI in the germline V gene.